The source of this TCR beta chain is a study of vaccination and CD4 T cells after COVID-19. As regards this clonotype: Its antigen is currently unknown.

The treatment here: approximately 9-day PBMC culture with coronavirus spike peptide pools or control peptides (ViraFEST assay). Researchers used the Oncomine TCR Beta short-read assay to sequence DNA from cultured CD4+ T cells. Each CDR3 protein is one row after TCRdb ran MiXCR on the PCR reads. Here the sample spans about 10,000 distinct CDR3 sequences, approximately 50% being singletons. Trimming cost V 6 bases and J 3 bases, with 16 bases left between them. This CDR3 spans 15 amino acids. Germline assignment: CDR1 SNHLY and CDR2 FYNNEI. The V and J genes are TRBV2 and TRBJ2-3; TRBD1 is a possible D gene (7 bases). Sequenced input: CD4+ T cells from blood, cultured in vitro. The sequence came from a human donor who had recovered from COVID-19. The CDR3 DNA is TGTGCCAGCAGGGCTCGGGAGACAGGGACAGATACGCAGTATTTT. Protein: CASRARETGTDTQYF.